The source of this T cell receptor beta chain is a study of T-cell memory formation after mild COVID-19. Study summary: Largely donor-specific sequence clusters came from two donors.

Germline V gives CDR1 MNHEY, CDR2 SVGEGT. V was shortened by 2 bases and J by 5 bases, with 12 bases between the two germline ends. The CDR3 sequence is 14 residues long. Overall study results and limits: Researchers report contracting CD4+ clones mostly in CM and EM, with CD8+ clones in EMRA. Proof of SARS-CoV-2 specificity was absent for the second-wave clones that crested on day 37. A balance of CD4 and CD8 characterized clones contracting day 15 to 85, whereas later expanders leaned CD4+.

TCRdb fed the 5' RACE reads into MiXCR, producing one record per CDR3 protein. The data hold about 110,000 distinct CDR3 sequences, with about a sixth observed a single time. Note on this clonotype: The antigen is not known.

This TCR derives from an adult woman who had mild COVID-19 (a few samples of this study predate the infection). Cell type and time point are not known. This chain uses TRBV6-2 or TRBV6-3 with TRBJ1-1; weak D call: TRBD1 (5 bases). The material sequenced was PBMCs or a T cell subset sorted from them (not recorded which). DNA of the CDR3: TGTGCCAGCAGTTACGGTGGGGGAGGGACTGAAGCTTTCTTT. This codes for CASSYGGGGTEAFF.